The 5 T cell receptor beta chains in this list originate from one sample, sequenced in a study of T cells in Graves' hyperthyroidism and ophthalmopathy. RNA transcripts yielded amplified TCR beta CDR3 regions. HTBI primers were used for first-round RT-PCR of the TCR CDR3. Each CDR3 protein gets one entry after TCRdb re-called the multiplex PCR reads with MiXCR. Seen here are hundreds of thousands of distinct CDR3 sequences, roughly 15% observed once, and the top ten hold about a third. The sequencing sample was made of blood. The receptors were gathered from a woman between 40 and 50 years old with Graves' ophthalmopathy.

This clonotype was recorded a few times. This chain links TRBV29-1 with TRBJ2-5; 9 bases align to TRBD1. V was clipped by 6 bases and J by 13 bases; unmatched bases: 15. The length of the CDR3 is 13 residues. Germline CDR1 SQVTM, CDR2 ANQGSEA. The CDR3 protein is CSVRTGVAGILYF. The CDR3 DNA sequence: TGCAGCGTAAGGACAGGGGTTGCAGGGATCCTGTACTTC.

This clonotype was seen at least ten times. In DNA form, the CDR3 reads TGTGCCAGCAGCCAAGATCGAGGAGGAGAAGCTTTCTTT. The encoded protein is CASSQDRGGEAFF. The chain joins TRBV3-1 to TRBJ1-1; no firm D call. Germline V gene data show CDR1 as LGHDT and CDR2 as YNNKEL (reference sequence). This CDR3 spans 13 amino acids. Deletions cut 0 bases from V and 8 bases from J, with 10 bases between. Full variable domain (outside the CDR3, taken from reference TRBV3-1 and TRBJ1-1): DTAVSQTPKYLVTQMGNDKSIKCEQNLGHDTMYWYKQDSKKFLKIMFSYNNKELIINETVPNRFSPKSPDKAHLNLHINSLELGDSAVYFCASSQDRGGEAFFGQGTRLTVV.

This clonotype was found many times. The V gene is TRBV28, the J gene TRBJ2-7; D is uncertain. This CDR3 spans 12 amino acids. V was pared by 3 bases and J by 9 bases, with 12 bases between. CDR1 and CDR2 (germline): MDHEN, SYDVKM. This CDR3 reads CASSFKGLGQYF. CDR3 in DNA: TGTGCCAGCAGTTTTAAAGGGTTGGGGCAGTACTTC.

This clonotype was counted ten times or more. The chain employs TRBV6-5 and TRBJ1-4; D gene uncertain. Per the germline V gene, CDR1 is MNHEY and CDR2 is SVGAGI. This CDR3 region has 13 residues. V shed 2 bases and J shed 4 bases, with 5 bases lying between them. The CDR3 DNA reads as TGTGCCAGCAGTTACGACCTTAATGAAAAACTGTTTTTT. This translates into CASSYDLNEKLFF.

There are a few counts of this clonotype. V and J are TRBV5-5 and TRBJ2-4; D is unresolved. V shed 7 bases and J shed 0 bases, with 11 bases lying between them. Germline CDR1 is SGHKS and CDR2 is YYEKEE (reference sequence). The CDR3 has 14 residues. The CDR3 here is CASGPELAKNIQYF. CDR3 in DNA: TGTGCCAGCGGACCGGAGCTAGCCAAAAACATTCAGTACTTC. The full variable domain, rest sourced from reference TRBV5-5 and TRBJ2-4, is DAGVTQSPTHLIKTRGQQVTLRCSPISGHKSVSWYQQVLGQGPQFIFQYYEKEERGRGNFPDRFSARQFPNYSSELNVNALLLGDSALYLCASGPELAKNIQYFGAGTRLSVL.